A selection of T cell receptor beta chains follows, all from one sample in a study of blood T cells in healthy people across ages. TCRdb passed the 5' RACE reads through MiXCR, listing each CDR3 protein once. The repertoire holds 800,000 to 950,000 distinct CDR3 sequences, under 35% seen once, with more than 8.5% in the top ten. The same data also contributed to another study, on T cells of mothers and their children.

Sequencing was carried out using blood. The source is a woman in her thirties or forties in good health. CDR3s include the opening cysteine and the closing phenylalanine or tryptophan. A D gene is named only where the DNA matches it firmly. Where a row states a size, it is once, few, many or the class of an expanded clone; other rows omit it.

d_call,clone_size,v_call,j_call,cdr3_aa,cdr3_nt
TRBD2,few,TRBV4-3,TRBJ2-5,CASSQEGLAGGYQETQYF,TGCGCCAGCAGCCAAGAGGGACTAGCGGGGGGGTACCAAGAGACCCAGTACTTC
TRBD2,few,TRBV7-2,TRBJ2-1,CASSLNSGGRSNEQFF,TGTGCCAGCAGCTTGAATAGCGGGGGACGGTCCAATGAGCAGTTCTTC
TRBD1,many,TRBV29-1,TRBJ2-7,CSVGQGVGSYEQYF,TGCAGCGTTGGACAGGGGGTAGGCTCCTACGAGCAGTACTTC
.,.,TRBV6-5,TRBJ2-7,CASSYSSSDAYEQYF,TGTGCCAGCAGTTACTCGAGTTCAGACGCCTACGAGCAGTACTTC
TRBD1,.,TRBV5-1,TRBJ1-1,CASSGTTGVNTEAFF,TGCGCCAGCAGCGGGACCACAGGGGTGAACACTGAAGCTTTCTTT
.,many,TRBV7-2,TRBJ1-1,CASTPLQGAGTEAFF,TGTGCCAGCACCCCTCTCCAAGGGGCGGGCACTGAAGCTTTCTTT
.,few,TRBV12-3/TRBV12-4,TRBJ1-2,CASSLGGATTYGYTF,TGTGCCAGCAGTTTGGGGGGAGCAACCACCTATGGCTACACCTTC
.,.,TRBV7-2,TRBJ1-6,CASENRGEPLHF,TGTGCCAGCGAGAATCGGGGGGAACCCCTCCACTTT
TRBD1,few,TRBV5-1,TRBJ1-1,CASSLGGQGGVTEAFF,TGCGCCAGCAGCTTGGGTGGACAGGGGGGGGTCACTGAAGCTTTCTTT
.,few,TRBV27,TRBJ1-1,CASSLGRGNMNTEAFF,TGTGCCAGCAGTTTGGGCCGGGGCAACATGAACACTGAAGCTTTCTTT
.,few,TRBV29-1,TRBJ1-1,CSVLPGRLNTEAFF,TGCAGCGTCCTCCCGGGACGCTTGAACACTGAAGCTTTCTTT
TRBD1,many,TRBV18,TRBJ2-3,CASSPGLTGGTDTQYF,TGTGCCAGCTCACCGGGGCTTACAGGGGGCACAGATACGCAGTATTTT
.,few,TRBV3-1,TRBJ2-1,CASSQVMDYYNEQFF,TGTGCCAGCAGCCAAGTTATGGATTACTACAATGAGCAGTTCTTC
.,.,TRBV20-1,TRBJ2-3,CSARVGDPQYF,TGCAGTGCTAGAGTAGGGGATCCGCAGTATTTT
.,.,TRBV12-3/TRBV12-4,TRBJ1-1,CASRVGTVNTEAFF,TGTGCCAGCAGGGTAGGGACGGTTAACACTGAAGCTTTCTTT
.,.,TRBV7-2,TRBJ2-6,CASSLGQGLLLSGANVLTF,TGTGCCAGCAGCTTAGGACAGGGACTCCTTCTCTCTGGGGCCAACGTCCTGACTTTC
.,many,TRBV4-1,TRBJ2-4,CASSQARVLAGNIQYF,TGCGCCAGCAGCCAAGCTAGAGTGCTAGCCGGGAACATTCAGTACTTC
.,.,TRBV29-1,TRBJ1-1,CSVVIPNMNTEAFF,TGCAGCGTTGTAATCCCAAATATGAACACTGAAGCTTTCTTT
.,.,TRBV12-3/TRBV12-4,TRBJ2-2,CASSLFRGSSTGELFF,TGTGCCAGCAGTTTATTTCGGGGGTCGAGCACCGGGGAGCTGTTTTTT
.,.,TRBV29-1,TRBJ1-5,CSVEAPLEGQQPQHF,TGCAGCGTTGAAGCACCATTAGAGGGGCAACAGCCCCAGCATTTT
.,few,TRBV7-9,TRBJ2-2,CASSPSGGQPGELFF,TGTGCCAGCAGCCCGAGTGGGGGGCAACCCGGGGAGCTGTTTTTT
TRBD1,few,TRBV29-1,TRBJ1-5,CNVNTGGRQPQHF,TGCAACGTAAACACAGGGGGCAGGCAGCCCCAGCATTTT
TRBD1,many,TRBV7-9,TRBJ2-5,CASSSGQGYETQYF,TGTGCCAGCAGCTCTGGACAGGGATACGAGACCCAGTACTTC
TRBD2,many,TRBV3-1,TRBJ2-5,CASSPSGKETQYF,TGTGCCAGCAGTCCTAGCGGCAAAGAGACCCAGTACTTC
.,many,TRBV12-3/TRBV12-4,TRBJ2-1,CATTRDGAYNEQFF,TGTGCCACGACGAGGGACGGAGCCTACAATGAGCAGTTCTTC
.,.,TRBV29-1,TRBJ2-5,CSVDHQSGETQYF,TGCAGCGTTGATCATCAGAGTGGAGAGACCCAGTACTTC
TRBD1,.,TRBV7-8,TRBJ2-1,CASSFRATGGQGNEQFF,TGTGCCAGCAGCTTTAGGGCCACAGGGGGTCAGGGCAATGAGCAGTTCTTC
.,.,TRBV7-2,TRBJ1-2,CASSPPQGRNYGYTF,TGTGCCAGCAGCCCTCCCCAGGGGCGAAACTATGGCTACACCTTC
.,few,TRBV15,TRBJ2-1,CATSRHTGVRDEQFF,TGTGCCACCAGCAGACACACAGGAGTTAGGGATGAGCAGTTCTTC
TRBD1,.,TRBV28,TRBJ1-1,CASRGGQMDTEAFF,TGTGCCAGCAGGGGGGGACAGATGGACACTGAAGCTTTCTTT
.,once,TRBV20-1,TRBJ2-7,CSARAWTLSSYEQYF,TGCAGTGCTAGAGCATGGACGCTTAGCTCCTACGAGCAGTACTTC
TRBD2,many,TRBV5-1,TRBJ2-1,CASSVSGGTGNEQFF,TGCGCCAGCAGCGTAAGCGGGGGGACGGGTAATGAGCAGTTCTTC
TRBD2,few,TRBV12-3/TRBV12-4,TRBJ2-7,CASSPRGGSDEQYF,TGTGCCAGCAGCCCCCGCGGGGGGAGCGACGAGCAGTACTTC
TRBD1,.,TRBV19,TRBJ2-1,CASRPRTGASYNKQFF,TGTGCCAGTAGGCCGAGGACAGGAGCGTCCTACAATAAGCAGTTCTTC
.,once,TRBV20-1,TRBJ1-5,CSARDWDINQPQHF,TGCAGTGCTAGAGATTGGGACATCAATCAGCCCCAGCATTTT
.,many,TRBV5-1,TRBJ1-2,CASSSRDLYGYTF,TGCGCCAGCAGCTCTCGGGATCTCTATGGCTACACCTTC
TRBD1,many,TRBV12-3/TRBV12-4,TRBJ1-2,CASSWTGLNYGYTF,TGTGCCAGCAGTTGGACAGGTCTTAACTATGGCTACACCTTC
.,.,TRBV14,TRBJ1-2,CASSMQGFGYTF,TGTGCCAGCAGCATGCAGGGATTTGGCTACACCTTC
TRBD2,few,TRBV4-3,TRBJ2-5,CASSQRLAGEGEQYF,TGCGCCAGCAGCCAACGACTAGCGGGGGAAGGTGAGCAGTACTTC
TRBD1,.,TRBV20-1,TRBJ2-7,CSALQGAHEQYF,TGCAGTGCTCTACAGGGGGCCCACGAGCAGTACTTC
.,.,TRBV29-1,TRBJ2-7,CSVRTGVSYEQYF,TGCAGCGTTCGTACCGGTGTCTCCTACGAGCAGTACTTC
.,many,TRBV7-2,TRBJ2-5,CASSLNRPQNGETQYF,TGTGCCAGCAGCTTAAACCGGCCACAAAATGGGGAGACCCAGTACTTC
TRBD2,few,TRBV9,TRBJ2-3,CASSAMLAGATDTQYF,TGTGCCAGCAGCGCAATGCTAGCGGGGGCTACAGATACGCAGTATTTT
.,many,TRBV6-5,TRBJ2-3,CASRDTGWADTQYF,TGTGCCAGCAGAGATACAGGATGGGCAGATACGCAGTATTTT
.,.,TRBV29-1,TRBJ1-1,CSVLDGQKDTEAFF,TGCAGCGTTCTAGACGGACAGAAGGACACTGAGGCTTTCTTT
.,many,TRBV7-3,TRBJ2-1,CASSLSPPYGASYNEQFF,TGTGCCAGCAGCTTAAGCCCCCCGTATGGGGCATCCTACAATGAGCAGTTCTTC
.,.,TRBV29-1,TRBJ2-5,CSVEGEGETQYF,TGCAGCGTTGAAGGGGAAGGAGAGACCCAGTACTTC
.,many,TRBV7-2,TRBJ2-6,CASTLGAGANVLTF,TGTGCCAGCACCCTCGGAGCCGGGGCCAACGTCCTGACTTTC
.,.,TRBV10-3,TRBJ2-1,CAISEGTYNEQFF,TGTGCCATCAGTGAGGGGACATACAATGAGCAGTTCTTC
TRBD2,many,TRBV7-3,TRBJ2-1,CASSVVTSAEQFF,TGTGCCAGCAGCGTTGTGACTAGCGCTGAGCAGTTCTTC
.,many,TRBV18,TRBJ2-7,CASSPLRASYEQYF,TGTGCCAGCTCACCTCTCCGGGCTAGTTACGAGCAGTACTTC
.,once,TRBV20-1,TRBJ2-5,CRARETRETQYF,TGCAGGGCCAGGGAGACTAGAGAGACCCAGTACTTC
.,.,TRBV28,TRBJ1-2,CAIPRRNYGYTF,TGTGCCATTCCGAGAAGGAACTATGGCTACACCTTC
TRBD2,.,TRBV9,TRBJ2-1,CASSVAGGVYNEQFF,TGTGCCAGCAGCGTAGCTGGGGGGGTCTACAATGAGCAGTTCTTC
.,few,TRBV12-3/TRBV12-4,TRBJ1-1,CASSIGHTGTEAFF,TGTGCCAGCAGTATCGGACATACGGGCACTGAAGCTTTCTTT
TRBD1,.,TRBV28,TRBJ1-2,CASRTTGGLYGYTF,TGTGCCAGCAGAACCACAGGGGGACTCTATGGCTACACCTTC
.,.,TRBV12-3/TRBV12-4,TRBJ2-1,CASSQYTGNEQFF,TGTGCCAGCAGTCAATACACCGGGAATGAGCAGTTCTTC
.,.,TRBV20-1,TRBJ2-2,CSWSRQNSTGELFF,TGCAGTTGGAGCCGACAGAATAGCACCGGGGAGCTGTTTTTT
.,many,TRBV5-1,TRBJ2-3,CASSLYGTTRTDTQYF,TGCGCCAGCAGCTTGTATGGGACCACCCGCACAGATACGCAGTATTTT